The 31 T cell receptor beta chains reported below all come from one sample, sequenced in a study of shared clonotypes between healthy human individuals. TCRdb's table, derived via immunoSEQ multiplex PCR, lists solely in-frame clones and lacks some. The data hold millions of clones, with approximately 90% observed a single time. The sample comprised naive CD4+ T cells sorted from blood. As to subset: CD45RA+ positively selected. These receptors were taken from a man in his late teens or twenties in good health.

For this clone: This same CDR3 is encoded by further DNA sequences in the sample. The V and J genes are TRBV5-1 and TRBJ1-6; TRBD1 might be the D (6 bases). With 0 bases removed from V and 6 bases from J, the gap between germline ends came to 7 bases. The CDR3 contains 14 residues. Per germline, CDR1 SGHRS and CDR2 YFSETQ. The chain's CDR3 is CASSLEQGNSPLHF. As DNA, the CDR3 is TGCGCCAGCAGCTTGGAACAGGGTAATTCACCCCTCCACTTT.

The rearrangement joins TRBV29-1 to TRBJ2-7, with D possibly TRBD2 on 6 matching bases. Looked up from germline, CDR1 is SQVTM and CDR2 is ANQGSEA. The CDR3 sequence is 13 residues long. V dropped 6 bases and J dropped 4 bases, with 16 bases sitting between them. The CDR3 sequence: CSVGTSPGYEQYF. The CDR3 nucleotides read TGCAGCGTGGGGACTTCCCCGGGGTACGAGCAGTACTTC.

About this clone itself: Additional DNA sequences in this sample encode the identical CDR3. This chain joins TRBV5-1 and TRBJ1-2, with no clear D. There are 11 residues in the CDR3. V shed 0 bases and J shed 7 bases, with 4 bases lying between them. Germline CDR1 is SGHRS and CDR2 is YFSETQ. The CDR3, as DNA: TGCGCCAGCAGCTTGGGAGTTGGCTACACCTTC. Amino acid sequence: CASSLGVGYTF.

V is TRBV30 and J is TRBJ1-1; 8 nucleotides line up with TRBD1. After removal of 4 bases from V and 10 bases from J, the junction contained 8 bases not matched to a gene. The CDR3 is 12 amino acids. The germline V gene has CDR1 GTSNPN and CDR2 SVGIG (reference sequence). The CDR3 bases are TGTGCCTGGATTTTACAGGGGGTGAGAGCTTTCTTT. Its translation is CAWILQGVRAFF.

The chain carries TRBV15 and TRBJ2-1; 8 nucleotides align to TRBD2. Unmatched junction bases numbered 4, after V lost 6 bases and J lost 0 bases. Germline loops: CDR1 LNHNV, CDR2 YYDKDF (reference sequence). There are 15 residues in the CDR3. The CDR3 loop reads CATRSREGSYNEQFF. For the CDR3, the DNA is TGTGCCACCAGGTCTCGGGAGGGCTCCTACAATGAGCAGTTCTTC.

The genes are TRBV2 and TRBJ1-3; D not resolved. This CDR3 region has 15 residues. Germline V gene lookup returns CDR1 SNHLY and CDR2 FYNNEI. Trimming removed 3 bases at V and 0 bases at J, with 9 bases between. The CDR3 DNA sequence: TGTGCCAGCAGTGAGCGACATAACTCTGGAAACACCATATATTTT. Its translation: CASSERHNSGNTIYF.

V and J are TRBV27 and TRBJ2-7, with D unclear. The CDR3 spans 15 residues. With 3 bases removed from V and 2 bases from J, the gap between germline ends came to 14 bases. Germline CDR1 reads MNHEY; CDR2 reads SMNVEV (reference sequence). CDR3 sequence reads: CASSLGSRGTYEQYF. The CDR3 coding sequence is TGTGCCAGCAGTTTGGGTAGCCGCGGTACCTACGAGCAGTACTTC.

Comment on this clone: Other DNA sequences within the sample encode an identical CDR3. The chain couples TRBV5-4 to TRBJ2-5, with unresolved D. V lost 0 bases and J 6 bases, leaving 3 bases between the germline ends. The germline V gene has CDR1 SGHNT and CDR2 YYREEE (reference sequence). This CDR3 contains 11 residues. CDR3: CASSLGQTQYF. CDR3 bases: TGTGCCAGCAGCTTGGGCCAGACCCAGTACTTC. Complete variable domain (other parts from reference TRBV5-4 and TRBJ2-5): ETGVTQSPTHLIKTRGQQVTLRCSSQSGHNTVSWYQQALGQGPQFIFQYYREEENGRGNFPPRFSGLQFPNYSSELNVNALELDDSALYLCASSLGQTQYFGPGTRLLVL.

The V call is TRBV10-3, the J call TRBJ2-3, with 8 bases that match TRBD2. The ends lost 6 bases at V and 1 base at J; junction bases unmatched: 6. CDR1 and CDR2 from the germline V gene are ENHRY and SYGVKD. This CDR3 spans 15 amino acids. The CDR3 coding sequence is TGTGCCATCAGCCCGACTAGCGCCCGCACAGATACGCAGTATTTT. It yields the protein CAISPTSARTDTQYF.

The V and J genes are TRBV2 and TRBJ1-2, with D hard to call. The V end lost 3 bases, the J end lost 0 bases, and 14 bases lay between the germline ends. This CDR3 is 16 amino acids long. Germline CDR1 is SNHLY and CDR2 is FYNNEI. In DNA form, the CDR3 reads TGTGCCAGCAGTGAGAGGTCGCAAAGCGCTAACTATGGCTACACCTTC. Protein sequence: CASSERSQSANYGYTF.

The chain has TRBV6-4 and TRBJ2-1; 10 bases align to TRBD1. The CDR3 extends over 15 amino acids. V lost 8 bases to trimming and J lost 3 bases; unmatched junction nucleotides: 7. Germline CDR1 MRHNA, CDR2 SNTAGT. CDR3 bases: TGTGCCAGCGCGAGGGGACAGGGGATCTACAATGAGCAGTTCTTC. Its protein product is CASARGQGIYNEQFF.

This rearrangement joins TRBV7-8 to TRBJ2-1; tentative D call: TRBD1 (6 bases). Trimming took 0 bases from V and 7 from J, leaving 16 bases between them. The V gene's germline CDR1 is SGHVS and CDR2 FQNEAQ. This CDR3 has 16 residues. The CDR3 nucleotides are TGTGCCAGCAGCTTAGCGGCCCAGGGGTGGGGGAATGAGCAGTTCTTC. It codes for CASSLAAQGWGNEQFF.

Comments on this clone: The sample contains more than one DNA sequence encoding this CDR3. The chain uses TRBV5-4 and TRBJ1-1, with no clear D. This CDR3 is built from 13 residues. The germline V gene has CDR1 SGHNT and CDR2 YYREEE (reference sequence). With 2 bases removed from V and 0 bases from J, the gap between germline ends came to 5 bases. In DNA, the CDR3 is TGTGCCAGCAGCTTAGATATGAACACTGAAGCTTTCTTT. It specifies CASSLDMNTEAFF.

This clone appeared once. The gene calls are TRBV7-2 and TRBJ2-2; the match to TRBD2 covers 7 bases. V trimming: 1 base; J trimming: 4 bases; junction bases outside the gene matches: 6. Germline CDR1 is SGHTA and CDR2 is FQGNSA. The CDR3 spans 16 residues. The CDR3 loop is CASSLEGGRATGELFF. The CDR3 region has the DNA TGTGCCAGCAGCTTAGAGGGAGGGCGCGCCACCGGGGAGCTGTTTTTT.

The gene calls are TRBV10-3 and TRBJ1-2; D is uncertain. The CDR3 has 14 amino acids. Per the germline V gene, CDR1 is ENHRY and CDR2 is SYGVKD. V lost 3 bases and J 4 bases, leaving 12 bases between the germline ends. In nucleotides, the CDR3 is TGTGCCATCAGTGATGGGCGGACGTCCTATGGCTACACCTTC. As protein: CAISDGRTSYGYTF.

This chain connects TRBV27 to TRBJ1-1; D is unclear. The length of the CDR3 is 13 residues. CDR1 is MNHEY, CDR2 SMNVEV, per germline (reference sequence). V was shortened by 2 bases and J by 3 bases, with 7 bases between the two germline ends. CDR3: CASSLRSDTEAFF. The CDR3 DNA reads TGTGCCAGCAGTTTAAGGTCGGACACTGAAGCTTTCTTT.

The V call is TRBV18, the J call TRBJ2-7; 9 nucleotides line up with TRBD2. The CDR3 totals 15 residues. V shed 1 base and J 1 base; nucleotides not matched to a gene: 2. Per the germline V gene, CDR1 is KGHSH and CDR2 is LQKENI. CDR3 sequence (DNA): TGTGCCAGCTCACCACGACTAGCGGTGTCCTACGAGCAGTACTTC. Encoded protein: CASSPRLAVSYEQYF. The whole variable domain, filled in from reference TRBV18 and TRBJ2-7, reads NAGVMQNPRHLVRRRGQEARLRCSPMKGHSHVYWYRQLPEEGLKFMVYLQKENIIDESGMPKERFSAEFPKEGPSILRIQQVVRGDSAAYFCASSPRLAVSYEQYFGPGTRLTVT.

The CDR3 sequence: CAWSVRGGRVKSPGANVLTF. DNA of the CDR3: TGTGCCTGGAGTGTACGGGGAGGGCGGGTAAAAAGCCCTGGGGCCAACGTCCTGACTTTC. The V and J genes are TRBV30 and TRBJ2-6; 7 bases match TRBD2. Per germline, CDR1 GTSNPN and CDR2 SVGIG (reference sequence). This CDR3 region has 20 residues. The junction had 16 bases not matched to a gene; V was cut back by 0 bases and J by 2 bases.

This clone appeared a single time. The chain couples TRBV5-1 to TRBJ2-1; TRBD2 matches 10 bases. The CDR3 consists of 16 residues. Germline values: CDR1 SGHRS, CDR2 YFSETQ. V lost 3 bases and J lost 4; bases outside the gene matches: 7. The CDR3 region is CASSWASGGSYNEQFF. DNA of the CDR3: TGCGCCAGCAGCTGGGCTAGCGGGGGATCTTACAATGAGCAGTTCTTC.

V is TRBV5-6 and J is TRBJ2-6; no definite D call. The CDR3 contains 15 residues. Between the trimmed V and J ends, which lost 2 bases and 4 bases, there was a span of 10 bases. The germline gives CDR1 SGHDT, CDR2 YYEEEE. CDR3 sequence reads: CASSFFTLGANVLTF. CDR3 DNA sequence: TGTGCCAGCAGCTTTTTCACCCTCGGGGCCAACGTCCTGACTTTC.

V is TRBV6-1 and J is TRBJ1-2; perhaps TRBD1 as D (5 bases). The CDR3 has 15 amino acids. The germline V and J ends were trimmed by 2 bases and 7 bases, with 17 bases remaining between them. The germline V gene has CDR1 MNHNS and CDR2 SASEGT. Written as DNA, the CDR3 is TGTGCCAGCAGTGAATGGGGGGAGACAATGGGTGGCTACACCTTC. Its translation: CASSEWGETMGGYTF.

The chain links TRBV2 to TRBJ1-3; TRBD1 matches at 7 bases. CDR1 is SNHLY, CDR2 FYNNEI, per germline. This CDR3 is built from 13 residues. V was clipped by 10 bases and J by 4 bases; unmatched bases: 7. The CDR3 nucleotides are TGTGCCAACGTCGAGGGACAGGGAAACACCATATATTTT. Encoded protein: CANVEGQGNTIYF.

This sequence joins TRBV7-2 and TRBJ1-6; 9 nucleotides match TRBD1. The CDR3 runs to 15 residues. Losses at the gene ends were 6 bases for V and 7 bases for J; bases not matched to a gene: 7. Germline-derived CDR1 and CDR2 are SGHTA and FQGNSA. The chain's CDR3 is CASRQDRGQNSPLHF. The DNA of the CDR3 is TGTGCCAGCAGACAGGACAGGGGCCAAAATTCACCCCTCCACTTT.

The rearrangement links TRBV19 to TRBJ2-2; D gene ambiguous. The V and J ends lost 5 bases and 6 bases respectively, with 4 bases between them. From germline, CDR1 is LNHDA and CDR2 SQIVND (reference sequence). The CDR3 extends over 11 amino acids. The DNA of the CDR3 is TGTGCCAGTAGTTACCCCGGGGAGCTGTTTTTT. It codes for CASSYPGELFF.

This clone was picked up one time. The V call is TRBV28, the J call TRBJ1-3; TRBD1 matches at 7 bases. V shed 6 bases and J 3 bases; nucleotides not matched to a gene: 8. The length of the CDR3 is 15 residues. Germline CDR1 is MDHEN and CDR2 is SYDVKM. The CDR3, as DNA: TGTGCCAGCAGCGCACCGAGGGGGCATGGAAACACCATATATTTT. Its translation: CASSAPRGHGNTIYF. Full variable domain (rest looked up from reference TRBV28 and TRBJ1-3): DVKVTQSSRYLVKRTGEKVFLECVQDMDHENMFWYRQDPGLGLRLIYFSYDVKMKEKGDIPEGYSVSREKKERFSLILESASTNQTSMYLCASSAPRGHGNTIYFGEGSWLTVV.

On this clone: Other DNA variants within this sample encode the same CDR3. V and J are TRBV6-5 and TRBJ2-2; 8 nucleotides align to TRBD2. The CDR3 loop spans 13 amino acids. Germline trimming cut 6 bases from V and 5 bases from J; bases unmatched to any gene: 2. Germline assignment: CDR1 MNHEY and CDR2 SVGAGI. CDR3 region: CASSRGGTGELFF. CDR3 DNA: TGTGCCAGCAGCCGCGGGGGGACCGGGGAGCTGTTTTTT.

Turning to this clone: Other DNA sequences in this sample translate to the same CDR3. The rearrangement joins TRBV29-1 to TRBJ1-2; 10 nucleotides line up with TRBD1. CDR3 length equals 13 residues. V trimming: 4 bases; J trimming: 2 bases; junction bases outside the gene matches: 1. The germline V gene has CDR1 SQVTM and CDR2 ANQGSEA. CDR3 DNA sequence: TGCAGCGTTGGGGGACAGGGGAACTATGGCTACACCTTC. Translated: CSVGGQGNYGYTF.

V and J are TRBV28 and TRBJ1-2; D perhaps matches TRBD1 (5 bases). Germline loops: CDR1 MDHEN, CDR2 SYDVKM. Trimming shortened V by 7 bases and J by 0 bases, and 9 bases separated the two germline ends. The CDR3 length is 13 residues. CDR3 in amino acids: CASKGASNYGYTF. The CDR3 DNA is TGTGCCAGCAAAGGGGCCTCTAACTATGGCTACACCTTC.

This rearrangement joins TRBV27 to TRBJ2-5, with D perhaps TRBD1 (5 bases). The CDR3 runs 12 residues. Germline CDR1 reads MNHEY; CDR2 reads SMNVEV (reference sequence). V was trimmed by 10 bases and J by 5 bases, leaving 14 bases between them. Here the CDR3 DNA reads TGTGCCACAGGCACAAACAGGGAGACCCAGTACTTC. Translating gives CATGTNRETQYF.

V is TRBV15 and J is TRBJ2-3; perhaps TRBD1 as D (7 bases). The ends were cut back, 6 bases at V and 2 bases at J, with 15 bases in the middle. The CDR3 consists of 15 residues. Germline V gene data show CDR1 as LNHNV and CDR2 as YYDKDF (reference sequence). The CDR3 region is CATREGAGHTDTQYF. Written as DNA, the CDR3 is TGTGCCACCAGGGAGGGGGCGGGGCACACAGATACGCAGTATTTT.

The chain joins TRBV4-3 to TRBJ1-1; the D is unclear. This CDR3 is built from 12 residues. CDR1 and CDR2 (germline): LGHNA, YSLEER. The V gene lost 0 bases and the J gene lost 10 bases, with 9 bases spanning the gap. CDR3 nucleotides: TGCGCCAGCAGCCAAGAACGGGGTGGAGCTTTCTTT. This encodes CASSQERGGAFF.